The 20 T cell receptor beta chains presented below share a single source sample, sequenced in a study of shared clonotypes between healthy human individuals (TCRdb year 2020). Library prep was done by the immunoSEQ multiplex PCR assay. This is the immuneACCESS table as TCRdb keeps it, with only in-frame sequences that have V and J called. A part of the clones is gone; compared with another copy, unresolved V genes explain less than half, and the rest is unexplained. For this sample there are 2 million to 2.5 million clones; approximately 95% appear just once. Under 0.45% of the sample is taken by the ten largest. Sequencing input: naive CD4+ T cells from PBMCs. The cell subset or site label here, explained by the study, means: CD45RA+ positively selected. The receptor source for this set is a man in his late teens or twenties in good health. Some clones in this sample may be carry-over from other donors' samples.

In the case of this clone: In the same sample, other DNA sequences code for this CDR3. The chain has TRBV9 and TRBJ1-2; 8 positions match TRBD1. Germline V lookup: CDR1 SGDLS, CDR2 YYNGEE. The CDR3 runs to 14 residues. With V trimmed by 4 bases and J by 2 bases, 4 bases remained unmatched. The CDR3 coding sequence is TGTGCCAGCAGCCTCGGACAGGGAAACTATGGCTACACCTTC. Translating it yields CASSLGQGNYGYTF.

This rearrangement joins TRBV15 to TRBJ1-6, with a weak D call TRBD1 (5 bases). Germline CDR1 LNHNV, CDR2 YYDKDF (reference sequence). This CDR3 contains 14 residues. V shed 0 bases and J shed 12 bases, with 12 bases lying between them. The CDR3, as DNA: TGTGCCACCAGCAGAGAAAAGGGTACAGGACCCCTCCACTTT. Its translation is CATSREKGTGPLHF.

For this clone: Other DNA sequences in the same sample also yield this CDR3. The chain joins TRBV6-1 to TRBJ2-7, with 7 bases identical to TRBD1. CDR3 length: 14 residues. V was clipped by 5 bases and J by 3 bases; unmatched bases: 7. CDR1 and CDR2 (germline): MNHNS, SASEGT. The CDR3 DNA reads TGTGCCAGCAGTCCCAGGACAGGACTCTACGAGCAGTACTTC. It is translated as CASSPRTGLYEQYF.

The chain carries TRBV5-1 and TRBJ1-3; D remains unclear. The V and J ends lost 1 base and 0 bases respectively, with 11 bases between them. CDR1 is SGHRS, CDR2 YFSETQ, per germline. This CDR3 is 16 amino acids long. Here the CDR3 reads CASSLSRAGSGNTIYF. DNA for the CDR3: TGCGCCAGCAGCTTGAGTAGGGCGGGCTCTGGAAACACCATATATTTT.

The chain couples TRBV28 to TRBJ2-1; TRBD2 matches at 11 bases. CDR1 and CDR2 from the germline V gene are MDHEN and SYDVKM. This CDR3 has 15 amino acids. J lost 3 bases, V lost 5 bases, and 3 bases had no gene match. The DNA for the CDR3 is TGTGCCAGCAGTGTAGCGGGAGGGCGCTACAATGAGCAGTTCTTC. Its protein is CASSVAGGRYNEQFF.

This clone occurred once. The V call is TRBV7-8, the J call TRBJ2-1; perhaps TRBD2 as D (6 bases). Germline CDR1 SGHVS, CDR2 FQNEAQ. Trimming removed 4 bases at V and 6 bases at J, with 19 bases between. This CDR3 is built from 16 residues. Here the CDR3 reads CASSSGPGLLINEQFF. The CDR3 nucleotides read TGTGCCAGCAGCTCCGGCCCGGGACTCCTCATCAATGAGCAGTTCTTC.

The V call is TRBV7-6, the J call TRBJ2-1; TRBD2 matches 7 bases. The V gene's germline CDR1 is SGHVS and CDR2 FNYEAQ. There are 17 residues in the CDR3. V dropped 2 bases and J dropped 8; count of bases not matched to a gene: 15. DNA for the CDR3: TGTGCCAGCAGCTTATATGCTAGCGGAGTCGGGACCTATGAGCAGTTCTTC. Amino acid sequence: CASSLYASGVGTYEQFF.

The chain joins TRBV29-1 to TRBJ2-3; D is ambiguous. V was pared by 2 bases and J by 4 bases, with 13 bases between. Germline CDR1 and CDR2: SQVTM and ANQGSEA. The CDR3 totals 14 residues. The CDR3 sequence is CSVERVLGPDTQYF. CDR3 nucleotides: TGCAGCGTTGAAAGAGTCCTCGGGCCAGATACGCAGTATTTT.

The chain couples TRBV9 to TRBJ2-6; D is unclear. This CDR3 is built from 15 residues. V lost 3 bases and J lost 2, with 9 bases in between. Germline CDR1 and CDR2: SGDLS and YYNGEE. The CDR3: CASSATSPGANVLTF. As DNA, the CDR3 is TGTGCCAGCAGCGCGACAAGCCCTGGGGCCAACGTCCTGACTTTC.

On this clone itself: Other nucleotide sequences from this sample produce the same CDR3. The chain combines TRBV20-1 with TRBJ1-2; D remains unclear. The CDR3 is made up of 11 amino acids. The V gene's germline CDR1 is DFQATT and CDR2 SNEGSKA (reference sequence). V lost 3 bases to trimming and J lost 5 bases, with 7 bases between them. The CDR3 region has the DNA TGCAGTGCTAGGGACGGATATGGCTACACCTTC. This codes for CSARDGYGYTF.

V usage is TRBV4-2 and J usage is TRBJ2-3, with 9 bases matching TRBD2. CDR3 length: 16 residues. The germline V gene has CDR1 LGHNA and CDR2 YNFKEQ. The V and J ends lost 0 bases and 6 bases, in that order; junction bases with no gene match: 7. This chain's CDR3 is CASSQDLASGKDTQYF. The CDR3 bases are TGTGCCAGCAGCCAAGATCTGGCTAGCGGGAAGGATACGCAGTATTTT.

The chain combines TRBV11-1 with TRBJ2-1; TRBD2 matches 7 bases. The ends lost 4 bases at V and 9 bases at J; junction bases unmatched: 12. Germline values: CDR1 SGHAT, CDR2 FQDESV (reference sequence). The CDR3 has 15 residues. CDR3 nucleotide sequence: TGTGCCAGCAGCTCATCCCCCCGCGGGAGCTCTGAGCAGTTCTTC. Amino acids: CASSSSPRGSSEQFF. The full variable domain, its missing parts supplied by reference TRBV11-1 and TRBJ2-1, is EAEVAQSPRYKITEKSQAVAFWCDPISGHATLYWYRQILGQGPELLVQFQDESVVDDSQLPKDRFSAERLKGVDSTLKIQPAELGDSAMYLCASSSSPRGSSEQFFGPGTRLTVL.

The chain links TRBV10-3 to TRBJ2-2; TRBD2 agrees at 8 bases. CDR3 length equals 15 residues. Looked up from germline, CDR1 is ENHRY and CDR2 is SYGVKD. With 2 bases clipped from V and 6 bases from J, the junction kept 5 bases outside the gene matches. CDR3 coding DNA: TGTGCCATCAGTGAGGCGGCGGGAGGAGCCGGGGAGCTGTTTTTT. Translation gives CAISEAAGGAGELFF.

This chain connects TRBV11-3 to TRBJ2-3, with D tentatively TRBD2 (5 bases). Trimming took off 1 base at V and 0 bases at J, with 14 bases between the two ends. The CDR3 consists of 17 residues. Germline V lookup: CDR1 SGHNT, CDR2 YENEEA. This CDR3 is CASSLGSGGTSTDTQYF. DNA for the CDR3: TGTGCCAGCAGCTTAGGGTCCGGAGGCACTAGCACAGATACGCAGTATTTT.

The CDR3 loop reads CASEPTGRGTDTQYF. Here the CDR3 DNA reads TGTGCCAGCGAACCAACCGGGCGGGGGACAGATACGCAGTATTTT. The chain joins TRBV9 to TRBJ2-3; 7 nucleotides match TRBD2. CDR1 and CDR2 from the germline V gene are SGDLS and YYNGEE. The CDR3 has 15 amino acids. V lost 7 bases and J lost 3; bases outside the gene matches: 11. The entire variable domain, with the rest obtained from reference TRBV9 and TRBJ2-3, is as follows: DSGVTQTPKHLITATGQRVTLRCSPRSGDLSVYWYQQSLDQGLQFLIQYYNGEERAKGNILERFSAQQFPDLHSELNLSSLELGDSALYFCASEPTGRGTDTQYFGPGTRLTVL.

This clone was counted once. The chain links TRBV27 to TRBJ1-2; 10 nucleotides align to TRBD1. The CDR3 sequence is 17 residues long. CDR1 and CDR2 from the germline V gene are MNHEY and SMNVEV (reference sequence). The V gene end was trimmed by 2 bases and the J gene end by 4 bases; junction bases not matched to a gene: 10. CDR3 DNA sequence: TGTGCCAGCAGTTTAAGTCGGCTGGACAGGGGGACCTATGGCTACACCTTC. It codes for CASSLSRLDRGTYGYTF.

As for this clone: The sample carries other DNA sequences with the same CDR3. The chain recombines TRBV5-6 with TRBJ1-2; 7 nucleotides agree with TRBD1. This CDR3 spans 13 amino acids. The V gene's germline CDR1 is SGHDT and CDR2 YYEEEE. The junction had 0 bases not matched to a gene; V was cut back by 0 bases and J by 4 bases. CDR3 nucleotides: TGTGCCAGCAGCTTGGCAGGGGGCTATGGCTACACCTTC. Protein sequence: CASSLAGGYGYTF.

For this clone: Other DNA sequences in the same sample also yield this CDR3. This chain links TRBV28 with TRBJ1-5; 10 nucleotides line up with TRBD1. The CDR3 extends over 15 amino acids. V shed 4 bases, J shed 7 bases, and the junction held 7 bases outside the gene matches. Germline CDR1 MDHEN, CDR2 SYDVKM. CDR3 region: CASSSPGQGNQPQHF. As DNA, the CDR3 is TGTGCCAGCAGTTCGCCGGGACAGGGGAACCAGCCCCAGCATTTT.

The chain is built from TRBV4-3 and TRBJ2-1; maybe TRBD2 (5 bases). CDR3 length equals 15 residues. V lost 1 base and J 8 bases, leaving 15 bases between the germline ends. From germline, CDR1 is LGHNA and CDR2 YSLEER. In DNA form, the CDR3 reads TGCGCCAGCAGCCAAGTGGGAGTCGGTGTCGATGAGCAGTTCTTC. Translation gives CASSQVGVGVDEQFF.

This chain connects TRBV5-4 to TRBJ1-1; possible D gene TRBD1, 6 bases. V gave up 2 bases and J gave up 11 bases, with 13 bases separating them. Germline values: CDR1 SGHNT, CDR2 YYREEE (reference sequence). CDR3 size: 12 residues. This chain's CDR3 is CASSFPGALAFF. CDR3 sequence (DNA): TGTGCCAGCAGCTTTCCAGGGGCGTTGGCTTTCTTT.